What follows are 9 T cell receptor beta chains derived from one specimen sequenced in a study of T cell changes during pregnancy in multiple sclerosis. The table came from immunoSEQ multiplex PCR; TCRdb's copy has only in-frame clones and leaves some out. Of 90,000 or so clones in the sample, around 90% were seen once. This specimen consisted of peripheral blood, obtained in the first trimester of pregnancy. Receptors originate from a female donor with multiple sclerosis, enrolled in a pregnancy study.

This clone has just a few counts. The rearrangement links TRBV6-4 to TRBJ1-5; unclear D gene. CDR1 MRHNA and CDR2 SNTAGT come from the germline V gene. The CDR3 is 14 residues long. V lost 3 bases and J lost 7, with 13 bases in between. CDR3 nucleotides: TGTGCCAGCAGTGAAGGCCCAGGCCGGCAGCCCCAGCATTTT. Encoded protein: CASSEGPGRQPQHF.

The CDR3 nucleotides are TGTGCCAGCAGCCTGCCAGGGGGCTTGGCTGGGGCCAACGTCCTGACTTTC. Its translation: CASSLPGGLAGANVLTF. This chain connects TRBV5-4 to TRBJ2-6; TRBD1 matches at 8 bases. The CDR3 loop spans 17 amino acids. Germline V gives CDR1 SGHNT, CDR2 YYREEE (reference sequence). J lost 2 bases, V lost 4 bases, and 8 bases had no gene match. Supplemented by reference TRBV5-4 and TRBJ2-6, the full variable domain reads ETGVTQSPTHLIKTRGQQVTLRCSSQSGHNTVSWYQQALGQGPQFIFQYYREEENGRGNFPPRFSGLQFPNYSSELNVNALELDDSALYLCASSLPGGLAGANVLTFGAGSRLTVL.

The rearrangement links TRBV28 to TRBJ1-4, with 7 bases that match TRBD1. J gave up 6 bases and V 5 bases, and 9 bases lay outside the gene matches. The CDR3 length is 15 residues. In germline, CDR1 is MDHEN, CDR2 SYDVKM. The DNA of the CDR3 is TGTGCCAGCAGTGACCTGAAACAGGGGCATGAAAAACTGTTTTTT. Amino acid sequence: CASSDLKQGHEKLFF. Full variable domain (rest looked up from reference TRBV28 and TRBJ1-4): DVKVTQSSRYLVKRTGEKVFLECVQDMDHENMFWYRQDPGLGLRLIYFSYDVKMKEKGDIPEGYSVSREKKERFSLILESASTNQTSMYLCASSDLKQGHEKLFFGSGTQLSVL.

The chain joins TRBV4-1 to TRBJ1-5, with D hard to call. This CDR3 region has 18 residues. V shed 4 bases and J shed 1 base, with 20 bases lying between them. Germline V lookup: CDR1 MGHRA, CDR2 YSYEKL. CDR3 loop: CASSPVIDAGGSNQPQHF. Written as DNA, the CDR3 is TGCGCCAGCAGCCCGGTAATTGACGCCGGCGGGAGCAATCAGCCCCAGCATTTT.

The V and J genes are TRBV28 and TRBJ2-4, with TRBD1 matching over 8 bases. The V and J ends lost 3 bases and 6 bases, in that order; junction bases with no gene match: 7. The CDR3 contains 15 residues. CDR1 MDHEN and CDR2 SYDVKM come from the germline V gene. In DNA, the CDR3 is TGTGCCAGCAGTTTTCCTACAGGGGGAATAAACATTCAGTACTTC. Amino acid sequence: CASSFPTGGINIQYF.

This rearrangement joins TRBV25-1 to TRBJ2-2, with D perhaps TRBD1 (5 bases). The CDR3 covers 14 residues. V shed 4 bases and J shed 4 bases, with 10 bases lying between them. Germline loops: CDR1 MGHDK, CDR2 SYGVNS. The CDR3 spells CASSVTGTTGELFF. The CDR3 region has the DNA TGTGCCAGCAGTGTCACAGGAACCACCGGGGAGCTGTTTTTT.

V usage is TRBV5-1 and J usage is TRBJ2-7; 13 nucleotides align to TRBD2. The CDR3 consists of 17 residues. The J segment lost 0 bases and the V segment lost 3 bases, leaving 6 bases of the junction unmatched. CDR1 and CDR2 from the germline V gene are SGHRS and YFSETQ. The CDR3 sequence is CASSSGTSGISSYEQYF. In nucleotides, the CDR3 is TGCGCCAGCAGCTCCGGGACTAGCGGGATCAGCTCCTACGAGCAGTACTTC.

This clone was counted a few times. This rearrangement joins TRBV5-4 to TRBJ2-7, with TRBD1 matching 10 bases. With V trimmed by 3 bases and J by 4 bases, 4 bases remained unmatched. In germline, CDR1 is SGHNT, CDR2 YYREEE (reference sequence). This CDR3 comprises 14 residues. The DNA for the CDR3 is TGTGCCAGCAGCTCCGGGACAGGGGAATACGAGCAGTACTTC. Its translation is CASSSGTGEYEQYF. The variable domain in full, with the rest retrieved from reference TRBV5-4 and TRBJ2-7, is ETGVTQSPTHLIKTRGQQVTLRCSSQSGHNTVSWYQQALGQGPQFIFQYYREEENGRGNFPPRFSGLQFPNYSSELNVNALELDDSALYLCASSSGTGEYEQYFGPGTRLTVT.

A few counts support this clone. The CDR3 spells CASFNRADTEAFF. The CDR3 bases are TGTGCCAGTTTTAACAGGGCCGACACTGAAGCTTTCTTT. The rearrangement joins TRBV19 to TRBJ1-1, with TRBD1 as a possible D gene (6 bases). Deletions cut 8 bases from V and 3 bases from J, with 13 bases between. Germline loops: CDR1 LNHDA, CDR2 SQIVND (reference sequence). The CDR3 extends over 13 amino acids.